This is a list of T cell receptor beta chains from one sample in a study of blood T cell repertoires in COVID-19. Clones were sequenced by immunoSEQ multiplex PCR, and TCRdb holds only the in-frame ones, with some missing. Here the sample spans 150,000 to 200,000 clones, around 80% being singletons. Material for sequencing was PBMCs or T cells enriched from blood (not recorded which). The source is a woman aged 50 to 65 in a cohort exposed to, infected with or recovered from COVID-19 (not recorded which). CDR3s include the opening cysteine and the closing phenylalanine or tryptophan. D genes are given only for firm matches. Clone size is given for some rows only: seen once, a few or many times, or a class if the clone is expanded.

j_gene,d_gene,v_gene,abundance,CDR3nt,CDR3aa
TRBJ1-2,.,TRBV5-6,.,TGTGCCAGCAGCTTGAGGGCAGGGGATGGCTACACCTTC,CASSLRAGDGYTF
TRBJ2-7,TRBD1,TRBV27,.,TGTGCCAGCAGTTTAAGACAGGGGAAGGGCGAGCAGTACTTC,CASSLRQGKGEQYF
TRBJ2-7,TRBD1,TRBV15,.,TGTGCCACCAGCAGAGGCGGACAGGCCCTGGGGAGCGAGCAGTACTTC,CATSRGGQALGSEQYF
TRBJ2-3,TRBD2,TRBV7-6,many,TGTGCCAGCAGCGTACTAGCGGGTTTCACAGATACGCAGTATTTT,CASSVLAGFTDTQYF
TRBJ1-4,.,TRBV30,.,TGTGCCTGGAGTTACCTAGGAAATGAAAAACTGTTTTTT,CAWSYLGNEKLFF
TRBJ2-2,TRBD2,TRBV5-1,.,TGCGCCAGCAGCTGGGCGGGGGGCCAGAACACCGGGGAGCTGTTTTTT,CASSWAGGQNTGELFF
TRBJ2-3,TRBD2,TRBV6-5,.,TGTGCCAGCAGTAAGCGGGGGGCAGGCACAGATACGCAGTATTTT,CASSKRGAGTDTQYF
TRBJ1-1,.,TRBV30,.,TGTGCCTGGAGTGTACTTCAGAACACTGAAGCTTTCTTT,CAWSVLQNTEAFF
TRBJ2-1,.,TRBV18,.,TGTGCCAGCTCACCCCCAAACAGGGCCAGCTCCTACAATGAGCAGTTCTTC,CASSPPNRASSYNEQFF
TRBJ2-2,.,TRBV7-9,once,TGTGCCAGCATAGGAGGACTTAACGATAACACCGGGGAGCTGTTTTTT,CASIGGLNDNTGELFF
TRBJ2-7,TRBD1,TRBV10-2,.,TGCGCCAGCAAGGGCAGGGGGAGCTCCTACGAGCAGTACTTC,CASKGRGSSYEQYF
TRBJ1-2,TRBD1,TRBV4-2,.,TGTGCCAGCAGCTCCGGGACAGGGAAGGATGGCTACACCTTC,CASSSGTGKDGYTF
TRBJ2-6,.,TRBV28,.,TGTGCCAGCAGTAACGACAGGATCTCTGGGGCCAACGTCCTGACTTTC,CASSNDRISGANVLTF
TRBJ1-5,TRBD1,TRBV24-1,.,TGTGCCACCAGTGGGGACAGCAGAAGAAGCAATCAGCCCCAGCATTTT,CATSGDSRRSNQPQHF
TRBJ1-5,TRBD1,TRBV7-2,.,TGTGCCAGCAGCTTATTCAGGGGGCGCAATCAGCCCCAGCATTTT,CASSLFRGRNQPQHF